This T cell receptor (beta chain) was identified in a study of cytomegalovirus exposure and HLA in healthy donors. Whole-study results and caveats: In terms of immune exposure information, only CMV serostatus was available. Donors belonging to an Asian-associated ancestry cluster reportedly showed fewer N-insertions in productive TCRs than the roughly 670-donor mean, according to what a later analysis found.

As for this clone: The antigen is not known. The junction departs from germline at one end; a sequencing error may be responsible. Other DNA variants within this sample encode the same CDR3.

Germline CDR1 reads KGHSH; CDR2 reads LQKENI. CDR3 length equals 15 residues. The PCR had 60 Vbeta and 13 Jbeta primers. The assay was immunoSEQ multiplex PCR, and TCRdb's table has in-frame clones only and misses some. The repertoire holds approximately 120,000 clones, around 80% seen once, with roughly 2.5% in the top ten. The rearrangement links TRBV18 to TRBJ1-6; D is uncertain. The TCR originated in a female donor in good health and CMV-seronegative. The sample consisted of PBMCs. For the CDR3, the DNA is TGTGCCAGTTCACCACCGGGCCTCTATAATTCACCCCTCCACTTT. As protein: CASSPPGLYNSPLHF. Full variable domain (remainder filled in from reference TRBV18 and TRBJ1-6): NAGVMQNPRHLVRRRGQEARLRCSPMKGHSHVYWYRQLPEEGLKFMVYLQKENIIDESGMPKERFSAEFPKEGPSILRIQQVVRGDSAAYFCASSPPGLYNSPLHFGNGTRLTVT.